A single sample is the source of the 21 T cell receptor beta chains below, sequenced in a study of technical replicates of blood from a handful of donors (dated by TCRdb to the late 2010s). Library creation used the immunoSEQ multiplex PCR assay. In TCRdb, the immuneACCESS table is reduced to in-frame sequences with V and J assigned. These tables do not hold every clone; where another copy was compared, an unresolved V gene accounts for under half, and the others remain unexplained. The sample contains 75,000 to 100,000 clones, around nine tenths of them found a single time. 0.25% to 0.35% of the sample comes from the top ten. The sequenced material came from T cells isolated from PBMCs. These receptor sequences come from a human donor in good health.

This clone came up once. V is TRBV7-9 and J is TRBJ1-1; 8 bases fit TRBD1. V lost 5 bases, J lost 9 bases, and 23 bases stayed unmatched. Germline V gene sequence: CDR1 SEHNR, CDR2 FQNEAQ (reference sequence). The CDR3 covers 18 residues. CDR3 in amino acids: CASSEVGGQGLRKVKAFF. CDR3 sequence (DNA): TGTGCCAGCAGCGAAGTGGGAGGACAGGGTTTGAGGAAGGTAAAAGCTTTCTTT.

The chain joins TRBV28 to TRBJ2-3, with D tentatively TRBD1 (5 bases). Trimming removed 7 bases from V and 10 bases from J, with 15 bases in between. The CDR3 has 12 residues. Germline-derived CDR1 and CDR2 are MDHEN and SYDVKM. The CDR3: CASTSFSRAQYF. CDR3 DNA: TGTGCCAGCACCAGCTTTAGCAGGGCGCAGTATTTT.

The J gene is TRBJ2-1, the V gene TRBV7-9; 13 bases match TRBD2. Per germline, CDR1 SEHNR and CDR2 FQNEAQ (reference sequence). The length of the CDR3 is 18 residues. Trimming removed 5 bases from V and 2 bases from J; junction bases left unmatched: 9. CDR3 in amino acids: CASSPRLAGGVTYNEQFF. For the CDR3, the DNA is TGTGCCAGCAGCCCTCGACTAGCGGGAGGCGTGACCTACAATGAGCAGTTCTTC.

This clone was seen once. The V call is TRBV9, the J call TRBJ1-1; TRBD1 aligns across 7 bases. V was pared by 4 bases and J by 0 bases, with 6 bases of the junction left unmatched. The CDR3 covers 15 residues. The germline gives CDR1 SGDLS, CDR2 YYNGEE. In DNA, the CDR3 is TGTGCCAGCAGCTTACCGGGACAGCTGAACACTGAAGCTTTCTTT. This sequence encodes CASSLPGQLNTEAFF.

This clone occurred a few times. This chain links TRBV27 with TRBJ1-2; no clear D. V was cut by 2 bases and J by 8 bases, with 15 bases left in between. The germline V gene has CDR1 MNHEY and CDR2 SMNVEV (reference sequence). The CDR3 loop spans 14 amino acids. As DNA, the CDR3 is TGTGCCAGCAGTTTAACCCCCCAAATAGCAGGCTACACCTTC. Amino acid sequence: CASSLTPQIAGYTF.

The V gene is TRBV5-4, the J gene TRBJ1-6; D is possibly TRBD1 (5 bases). This CDR3 has 15 residues. Germline CDR1 and CDR2: SGHNT and YYREEE (reference sequence). V was cut by 4 bases and J by 14 bases, with 22 bases left in between. Written as DNA, the CDR3 is TGTGCCAGCAGCCCCTCGGACATCGACTCAAGGACCCTCCACTTT. Its protein is CASSPSDIDSRTLHF. Variable domain in full (rest from reference TRBV5-4 and TRBJ1-6): ETGVTQSPTHLIKTRGQQVTLRCSSQSGHNTVSWYQQALGQGPQFIFQYYREEENGRGNFPPRFSGLQFPNYSSELNVNALELDDSALYLCASSPSDIDSRTLHFGNGTRLTVT.

The chain uses TRBV28 and TRBJ2-1; 7 bases map to TRBD1. The CDR3 has 17 amino acids. Germline V CDR1 and CDR2: MDHEN, SYDVKM. V gave up 7 bases and J gave up 4 bases; unmatched junction bases: 16. The CDR3 region is CASIGKGAYPVYNEQFF. CDR3 DNA: TGTGCCAGCATCGGAAAGGGGGCCTACCCCGTATACAATGAGCAGTTCTTC.

The chain combines TRBV28 with TRBJ2-6; tentatively, D is TRBD1 (6 bases). Trimming stripped 4 bases from V and 4 bases from J, with 26 bases between. The CDR3 consists of 20 residues. Germline values: CDR1 MDHEN, CDR2 SYDVKM. CDR3 protein: CASSSPAAGADPIGANVLTF. The DNA of the CDR3 is TGTGCCAGCAGTTCCCCGGCAGCAGGGGCGGACCCGATCGGGGCCAACGTCCTGACTTTC. Supplemented by reference TRBV28 and TRBJ2-6, the full variable domain reads DVKVTQSSRYLVKRTGEKVFLECVQDMDHENMFWYRQDPGLGLRLIYFSYDVKMKEKGDIPEGYSVSREKKERFSLILESASTNQTSMYLCASSSPAAGADPIGANVLTFGAGSRLTVL.

The J gene is TRBJ1-1, the V gene TRBV27, with D perhaps TRBD1 (5 bases). V was trimmed by 4 bases and J by 6 bases, leaving 15 bases between them. Germline CDR1 reads MNHEY; CDR2 reads SMNVEV (reference sequence). The CDR3 extends over 14 amino acids. The CDR3 DNA reads as TGTGCCAGCAGTTCATTCGGGGGAGGGGCTGAAGCTTTCTTT. Translating it yields CASSSFGGGAEAFF.

The chain uses TRBV6-6 and TRBJ1-2, with TRBD1 identical over 7 bases. Germline CDR1 MNHNY, CDR2 SVGAGI (reference sequence). This CDR3 is 15 amino acids long. The V gene end was trimmed by 4 bases and the J gene end by 5 bases; junction bases not matched to a gene: 10. The CDR3 spells CASSFGTAGIYGYTF. Written as DNA, the CDR3 is TGTGCCAGCAGTTTCGGGACAGCCGGAATATATGGCTACACCTTC.

Points on this clone: Germline and junction disagree at one end, which may indicate a read error. The genes are TRBV5-4 and TRBJ2-7; weak D call: TRBD2 (5 bases). CDR1 SGHNT and CDR2 YYREEE come from the germline V gene (reference sequence). The CDR3 is made up of 14 amino acids. CDR3 nucleotide sequence: TGTGCCAGCTCCCCGGACCTATTCCCGGGGTCGGAGACTTTC. Translation: CASSPDLFPGSETF.

This chain joins TRBV6-1 and TRBJ1-5; no firm D call. The CDR3 loop spans 13 amino acids. The V and J ends lost 8 bases and 2 bases respectively, with 10 bases between them. Germline lookup yields CDR1 MNHNS and CDR2 SASEGT. CDR3 DNA: TGTGCCAGCTTGGAGCAGCGCAATCAGCCCCAGCATTTT. Its translation is CASLEQRNQPQHF.

This clone has only one observation. This chain joins TRBV4-1 and TRBJ1-4; tentative D call: TRBD1 (6 bases). Germline V lookup: CDR1 MGHRA, CDR2 YSYEKL. With 4 bases removed from V and 0 bases from J, the gap between germline ends came to 15 bases. The CDR3 covers 17 residues. CDR3 in amino acids: CASSPRGRGPTNEKLFF. The CDR3 region has the DNA TGCGCCAGCAGCCCAAGGGGCAGGGGACCAACTAATGAAAAACTGTTTTTT.

The rearrangement uses TRBV2 and TRBJ2-7; 10 nucleotides line up with TRBD2. V dropped 1 base and J dropped 2; count of bases not matched to a gene: 8. CDR3 length equals 17 residues. Per the germline V gene, CDR1 is SNHLY and CDR2 is FYNNEI. CDR3 DNA: TGTGCCAGCAGTGAAGTCTACACTAGCGGGGTCGCCTACGAGCAGTACTTC. Its protein product is CASSEVYTSGVAYEQYF.

V usage is TRBV14 and J usage is TRBJ2-1; 9 bases align to TRBD1. This CDR3 is 17 amino acids long. After removal of 3 bases from V and 3 bases from J, the junction contained 9 bases not matched to a gene. The germline V gene encodes CDR1 SGHDN and CDR2 FVKESK. This CDR3 is CASSQKAGTGNYNEQFF. CDR3 nucleotide sequence: TGTGCCAGCAGCCAGAAAGCCGGGACAGGGAACTACAATGAGCAGTTCTTC.

This clone has a single count. The chain couples TRBV7-2 to TRBJ2-4; the D gene is possibly TRBD1 (6 bases). Germline-derived CDR1 and CDR2 are SGHTA and FQGNSA. This CDR3 is built from 16 residues. Between the trimmed V and J ends, which lost 5 bases and 2 bases, there was a span of 16 bases. For the CDR3, the DNA is TGTGCCAGCAGCCAACAGACAGGCAATACCAAAAACATTCAGTACTTC. It codes for CASSQQTGNTKNIQYF.

V gene TRBV11-2 combines with J gene TRBJ1-5; weak D call: TRBD1 (6 bases). The CDR3 is 16 amino acids. V gave up 6 bases and J gave up 1 base, with 16 bases separating them. CDR1 and CDR2 from the germline V gene are SGHAT and FQNNGV. This CDR3 reads CASSPWRGPSNQPQHF. CDR3 sequence (DNA): TGTGCCAGCAGTCCCTGGCGGGGGCCAAGCAATCAGCCCCAGCATTTT.

The V call is TRBV14, the J call TRBJ2-1; 9 nucleotides align to TRBD2. This CDR3 has 14 amino acids. The germline V gene encodes CDR1 SGHDN and CDR2 FVKESK. The trim removed 4 bases at V and 7 bases at J, leaving 5 bases unmatched. In nucleotides, the CDR3 is TGTGCCAGCAGCCTGGGACTAGCTGTAAATGAGCAGTTCTTC. This codes for CASSLGLAVNEQFF.

The chain employs TRBV7-9 and TRBJ1-2; 11 bases fit TRBD1. V trimming: 5 bases; J trimming: 6 bases; junction bases outside the gene matches: 2. CDR1 and CDR2 (germline): SEHNR, FQNEAQ (reference sequence). CDR3 length: 13 amino acids. DNA of the CDR3: TGTGCCAGCAGCACGGACAGGGGGCATGGCTACACCTTC. Its protein is CASSTDRGHGYTF.

The genes are TRBV7-4 and TRBJ1-5; TRBD1 matches at 7 bases. V shed 2 bases and J 7 bases; nucleotides not matched to a gene: 8. The CDR3 covers 15 residues. Germline V gene sequence: CDR1 SGHVT, CDR2 SQSDAQ. CDR3 sequence reads: CASSLIGRGDQPQHF. The CDR3 nucleotides are TGTGCCAGCAGCTTAATTGGCAGGGGGGACCAGCCCCAGCATTTT.

J is TRBJ1-1 and V is TRBV15, with 7 bases fitting TRBD1. V lost 3 bases, J lost 1 base, and 5 bases stayed unmatched. This CDR3 comprises 15 residues. Per the germline V gene, CDR1 is LNHNV and CDR2 is YYDKDF (reference sequence). DNA for the CDR3: TGTGCCACCAGCAGTAACAGGGGCCAGAACACTGAAGCTTTCTTT. Protein product: CATSSNRGQNTEAFF.